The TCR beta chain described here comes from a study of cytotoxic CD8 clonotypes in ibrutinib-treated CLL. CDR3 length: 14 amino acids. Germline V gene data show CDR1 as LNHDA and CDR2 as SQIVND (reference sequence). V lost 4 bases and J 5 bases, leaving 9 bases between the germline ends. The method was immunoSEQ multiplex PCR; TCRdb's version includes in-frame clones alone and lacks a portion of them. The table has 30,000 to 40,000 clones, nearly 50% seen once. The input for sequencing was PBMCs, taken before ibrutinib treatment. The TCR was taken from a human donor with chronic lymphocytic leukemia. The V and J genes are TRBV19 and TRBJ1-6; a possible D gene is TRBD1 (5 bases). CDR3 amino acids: CASSSGGDNSPLHF. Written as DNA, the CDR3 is TGTGCCAGTAGTAGCGGAGGGGATAATTCACCCCTCCACTTT. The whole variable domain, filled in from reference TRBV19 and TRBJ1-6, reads DGGITQSPKYLFRKEGQNVTLSCEQNLNHDAMYWYRQDPGQGLRLIYYSQIVNDFQKGDIAEGYSVSREKKESFPLTVTSAQKNPTAFYLCASSSGGDNSPLHFGNGTRLTVT.